These 10 T cell receptor beta chains were sequenced from one sample in a study of Ad26.COV2.S vaccination and SARS-CoV-2 variants. The assay was immunoSEQ multiplex PCR, and TCRdb's table has in-frame clones only and misses some. The sample lists approximately 90,000 clones, roughly 84% occurring once. This material consisted of peripheral blood, taken after recovery from COVID-19. These TCRs come from a human donor who had recovered from COVID-19.

The chain has TRBV7-2 and TRBJ1-2; D is unclear. Trimming removed 2 bases from V and 0 bases from J, with 10 bases in between. The CDR3 runs to 15 residues. Germline loops: CDR1 SGHTA, CDR2 FQGNSA. The CDR3 loop reads CASSLRAAANYGYTF. The CDR3 DNA sequence: TGTGCCAGCAGCTTACGGGCAGCAGCTAACTATGGCTACACCTTC.

This clone was detected a few times. The rearrangement joins TRBV27 to TRBJ2-7; D is tentatively TRBD1 or TRBD2 (6 bases each). The CDR3 spans 15 residues. The ends were cut back, 4 bases at V and 6 bases at J, with 19 bases in the middle. Germline lookup yields CDR1 MNHEY and CDR2 SMNVEV (reference sequence). CDR3 loop: CASSYFVRGRREQYF. The CDR3 DNA is TGTGCCAGCAGTTACTTTGTCCGGGGGCGGCGCGAGCAGTACTTC.

V usage is TRBV28 and J usage is TRBJ2-7; D is unresolved. Germline lookup yields CDR1 MDHEN and CDR2 SYDVKM. Trimming shortened V by 2 bases and J by 7 bases, and 9 bases separated the two germline ends. The CDR3 is made up of 12 amino acids. CDR3 sequence: CASSLAVREQYF. CDR3 sequence (DNA): TGTGCCAGCAGTTTAGCAGTGAGGGAGCAGTACTTC.

The table lists this clone with a few counts. The chain uses TRBV9 and TRBJ2-7, with 7 nucleotides matching TRBD1. Germline-derived CDR1 and CDR2 are SGDLS and YYNGEE. With V trimmed by 3 bases and J by 3 bases, 0 bases remained unmatched. The length of the CDR3 is 12 residues. The CDR3 DNA reads as TGTGCCAGCAGCGGACAGGGCTACGAGCAGTACTTC. Its protein is CASSGQGYEQYF. Full variable domain (missing parts from reference TRBV9 and TRBJ2-7): DSGVTQTPKHLITATGQRVTLRCSPRSGDLSVYWYQQSLDQGLQFLIQYYNGEERAKGNILERFSAQQFPDLHSELNLSSLELGDSALYFCASSGQGYEQYFGPGTRLTVT.

The rearrangement links TRBV9 to TRBJ1-3; no clear D gene. Trimming removed 0 bases from V and 0 bases from J, with 10 bases in between. This CDR3 contains 16 residues. Germline lookup yields CDR1 SGDLS and CDR2 YYNGEE. The CDR3 sequence is CASSVVDRGSGNTIYF. The DNA of the CDR3 is TGTGCCAGCAGCGTAGTTGACCGGGGCTCTGGAAACACCATATATTTT.

The rearrangement uses TRBV28 and TRBJ2-1; weak D call: TRBD2 (6 bases). The CDR3 has 22 residues. From germline, CDR1 is MDHEN and CDR2 SYDVKM. Trimming took 3 bases from V and 5 from J, leaving 35 bases between them. CDR3 sequence: CASSFFFSKQPRGTGSHNEQFF. The CDR3 nucleotides read TGTGCCAGCAGTTTTTTTTTCTCTAAACAACCCCGGGGGACTGGGTCCCACAATGAGCAGTTCTTC.

V and J are TRBV2 and TRBJ2-3; 10 nucleotides line up with TRBD2. With 6 bases clipped from V and 2 bases from J, the junction kept 5 bases outside the gene matches. The CDR3 has 15 residues. Germline CDR1 SNHLY, CDR2 FYNNEI. The CDR3 DNA follows: TGTGCCAGCAGCCTCAGCGGGAGGGACACAGATACGCAGTATTTT. This sequence encodes CASSLSGRDTDTQYF.

The V call is TRBV28, the J call TRBJ1-1, with D uncertain. Germline V CDR1 and CDR2: MDHEN, SYDVKM. Trimming took off 0 bases at V and 5 bases at J, with 4 bases between the two ends. The CDR3 runs to 12 residues. CDR3 amino acids: CASSLWSTEAFF. CDR3 sequence (DNA): TGTGCCAGCAGTTTATGGAGTACTGAAGCTTTCTTT.

This chain uses TRBV27 with TRBJ2-7; maybe TRBD2 (5 bases). This CDR3 region has 14 residues. CDR1 and CDR2 (germline): MNHEY, SMNVEV (reference sequence). The V end was cut by 3 bases, the J end by 5 bases, with 14 bases between. The CDR3 sequence is CASSFFREGNEQYF. CDR3 bases: TGTGCCAGCAGTTTCTTTCGGGAAGGGAACGAGCAGTACTTC.

This clone was seen just once. V is TRBV27 and J is TRBJ2-5; D may be TRBD1 or TRBD2 (5 bases each). Trimming took off 8 bases at V and 2 bases at J, with 24 bases between the two ends. Per germline, CDR1 MNHEY and CDR2 SMNVEV (reference sequence). The CDR3 contains 17 residues. Here the CDR3 DNA reads TGTGCCAGCCGACGCTTCACCTCGGGGCCGCAGCAAGAGACCCAGTACTTC. Its protein is CASRRFTSGPQQETQYF.